A single sample is the source of the 15 T cell receptor beta chains below, sequenced in a study of T cell repertoires in cytomegalovirus infection. TCRdb called the reads again in MiXCR, with one record for every CDR3 protein. The sample lists about 130,000 distinct CDR3 sequences, roughly 9% occurring once. The sample consisted of PBMCs. These receptors were taken from a human donor in good health (CMV status not recorded). Some clones in this sample may be carry-over from other donors' samples.

This clonotype has ten or more counts. The chain joins TRBV28 to TRBJ2-1, with 9 nucleotides matching TRBD1. V lost 3 bases, J lost 3 bases, and 3 bases stayed unmatched. This CDR3 contains 15 residues. CDR1 and CDR2 (germline): MDHEN, SYDVKM. The CDR3 reads CASSFRQGGYNEQFF. For the CDR3, the DNA is TGTGCCAGCAGTTTCCGACAGGGGGGCTACAATGAGCAGTTCTTC.

The V and J genes are TRBV15 and TRBJ2-1; 7 nucleotides line up with TRBD1. The CDR3 is 17 amino acids. The V segment lost 0 bases and the J segment 4 bases; nucleotides outside the gene matches: 9. From germline, CDR1 is LNHNV and CDR2 YYDKDF (reference sequence). CDR3 nucleotide sequence: TGTGCCACCAGCAGAGATAAGGGGACAGCCTCGTACAATGAGCAGTTCTTC. This encodes CATSRDKGTASYNEQFF.

This clonotype was recorded many times. The chain couples TRBV7-7 to TRBJ2-2, with TRBD2 matching over 10 bases. The CDR3 runs 16 residues. Germline V gene data show CDR1 as SSHAT and CDR2 as FNYEAQ (reference sequence). J gave up 6 bases and V 4 bases, and 8 bases lay outside the gene matches. CDR3 amino acids: CASSSTSGGVPGELFF. In DNA form, the CDR3 reads TGTGCCAGCAGCTCAACCAGCGGGGGGGTGCCCGGGGAGCTGTTTTTT.

This clonotype has at least ten counts. The V call is TRBV28, the J call TRBJ2-3; D may match TRBD1 or TRBD2 (6 bases each). The germline V and J ends were trimmed by 5 bases and 4 bases, with 19 bases remaining between them. Germline-derived CDR1 and CDR2 are MDHEN and SYDVKM. This CDR3 has 16 amino acids. The CDR3 DNA is TGTGCCAGCAGTCAAACTGTCGGGGGCGCCTCAGATACGCAGTATTTT. Residues: CASSQTVGGASDTQYF.

This clonotype appeared many times. The V and J genes are TRBV4-2 and TRBJ1-1; 7 bases align to TRBD1. V lost 1 base to trimming and J lost 0 bases; unmatched junction nucleotides: 2. CDR3 length: 15 residues. Per the germline V gene, CDR1 is LGHNA and CDR2 is YNFKEQ. This CDR3 reads CASSQGDSLNTEAFF. The CDR3 DNA reads TGTGCCAGCAGCCAAGGGGACAGCCTGAACACTGAAGCTTTCTTT.

This clonotype was counted a few times. The chain recombines TRBV2 with TRBJ2-7, with 8 bases that match TRBD1. Trimming took 5 bases from V and 0 from J; bases not matched to a gene: 3. Germline CDR1 is SNHLY and CDR2 is FYNNEI. The CDR3 consists of 14 residues. As DNA, the CDR3 is TGTGCCAGCAGTTGGACAGGGCACTCCTACGAGCAGTACTTC. Translating gives CASSWTGHSYEQYF.

This clonotype appeared many times. DNA for the CDR3: TGTGCCAGCAGTGGCCTGGCGCCCTCCCGGGGCTCTGGAAACACCATATATTTT. Translation: CASSGLAPSRGSGNTIYF. J is TRBJ1-3 and V is TRBV2; D gene ambiguous. V lost 4 bases, J lost 0 bases, and 19 bases lay in between. CDR1 SNHLY and CDR2 FYNNEI come from the germline V gene. The CDR3 extends over 18 amino acids.

The gene calls are TRBV28 and TRBJ2-7; D unresolved. This CDR3 contains 13 residues. V lost 4 bases and J lost 7, with 14 bases in between. Germline lookup yields CDR1 MDHEN and CDR2 SYDVKM. CDR3: CASSSQNPREQYF. CDR3 coding DNA: TGTGCCAGCAGTTCCCAAAACCCTCGGGAGCAGTACTTC.

The chain carries TRBV2 and TRBJ2-2, with 8 bases lining up with TRBD1. J was trimmed by 7 bases and V by 5 bases; bases with no gene match: 9. Germline CDR1 reads SNHLY; CDR2 reads FYNNEI. The CDR3 totals 15 residues. For the CDR3, the DNA is TGTGCCAGCAGTAAGGACAGGGTCATCAACGGGGAGCTGTTTTTT. Translating it yields CASSKDRVINGELFF.

This clonotype came up a few times. The genes are TRBV2 and TRBJ1-6; possible D gene TRBD1, 5 bases. Germline lookup yields CDR1 SNHLY and CDR2 FYNNEI. V lost 7 bases to trimming and J lost 5 bases, with 15 bases between them. The CDR3 has 15 residues. CDR3 nucleotides: TGTGCCAGCAATCCGGGGCGGAAGAATAATTCACCCCTCCACTTT. Translating gives CASNPGRKNNSPLHF.

This clonotype was counted many times. The CDR3 DNA reads as TGTGCCAGCAGAACCATAGACAGCTCCTACAATGAGCAGTTCTTC. This gives the protein CASRTIDSSYNEQFF. The V call is TRBV6-5, the J call TRBJ2-1, with D maybe TRBD1 (5 bases). V lost 6 bases, J lost 0 bases, and 12 bases lay in between. Germline CDR1 MNHEY, CDR2 SVGAGI. The CDR3 sequence is 15 residues long.

The chain has TRBV20-1 and TRBJ1-2; D ambiguous. CDR1 and CDR2 (germline): DFQATT, SNEGSKA (reference sequence). V lost 0 bases and J lost 7, with 15 bases in between. The CDR3 is 14 amino acids. Written as DNA, the CDR3 is TGCAGTGCTAGAGACCAACCGGGGTCAGGTGGCTACACCTTC. This codes for CSARDQPGSGGYTF.

This clonotype turned up a few times. The chain has TRBV5-6 and TRBJ1-2; the D gene is possibly TRBD1 (5 bases). Looked up from germline, CDR1 is SGHDT and CDR2 is YYEEEE. CDR3 length: 15 amino acids. Trimming took off 5 bases at V and 4 bases at J, with 18 bases between the two ends. This CDR3 is CASRLGSTVGYGYTF. The CDR3 DNA reads TGTGCCAGCAGACTAGGTTCGACAGTGGGCTATGGCTACACCTTC. Together with reference TRBV5-6 and TRBJ1-2, the CDR3 gives the full variable domain: DAGVTQSPTHLIKTRGQQVTLRCSPKSGHDTVSWYQQALGQGPQFIFQYYEEEERQRGNFPDRFSGHQFPNYSSELNVNALLLGDSALYLCASRLGSTVGYGYTFGSGTRLTVV.

Ten or more counts support this clonotype. The gene calls are TRBV7-2 and TRBJ2-5; 7 bases fit TRBD1. CDR1 and CDR2 from the germline V gene are SGHTA and FQGNSA. The CDR3 spans 14 residues. J gave up 5 bases and V 5 bases, and 8 bases lay outside the gene matches. CDR3 sequence (DNA): TGTGCCAGCAGCGTGGACAGGATGGTCGAGACCCAGTACTTC. It is translated as CASSVDRMVETQYF.

This clonotype has just a few counts. This chain connects TRBV10-3 to TRBJ1-1; D may be TRBD1 (5 bases). Germline CDR1 and CDR2: ENHRY and SYGVKD. The CDR3 length is 15 residues. Trimming cost V 0 bases and J 0 bases, with 8 bases left between them. CDR3 sequence reads: CAISESTGLNTEAFF. The CDR3 nucleotides are TGTGCCATCAGTGAGTCAACAGGTTTGAACACTGAAGCTTTCTTT.